Given below is one T cell receptor (beta chain) in context. Its antigen is not identified. These data belong to a study of shared clonotypes between healthy human individuals. Study results and caveats: Among donors, clonotype sharing was expected to be affected by sequencing depth.

Adults of Caucasian background living in Nashville, Tennessee made up all donors. Roughly 30,000 T cell genomes, or about 290 ng DNA, went into unsorted PBMC replicate PCRs. In the original workflow: Filtering differed, since immunoSEQ gave only junction sequences and no quality scores. Assay: immunoSEQ multiplex PCR; the TCRdb copy retains only in-frame clones and omits some. V, J and clone size are those of that table, while D and trimming were read from the DNA. The sample carries about 460,000 clones, approximately 80% recorded once. V lost 0 bases and J 5 bases, leaving 6 bases between the germline ends. The CDR3 has 13 residues. Per germline, CDR1 SGHRS and CDR2 YFSETQ.

The chain couples TRBV5-1 to TRBJ2-1; D unresolved. Sequencing was carried out using PBMCs. The TCR sequence derives from a woman aged 40 to 49 in good health. Some clones in this sample may be carry-over from other donors' samples. In DNA form, the CDR3 reads TGCGCCAGCAGCTTGGATTTGCACAATGAGCAGTTCTTC. It yields the protein CASSLDLHNEQFF.